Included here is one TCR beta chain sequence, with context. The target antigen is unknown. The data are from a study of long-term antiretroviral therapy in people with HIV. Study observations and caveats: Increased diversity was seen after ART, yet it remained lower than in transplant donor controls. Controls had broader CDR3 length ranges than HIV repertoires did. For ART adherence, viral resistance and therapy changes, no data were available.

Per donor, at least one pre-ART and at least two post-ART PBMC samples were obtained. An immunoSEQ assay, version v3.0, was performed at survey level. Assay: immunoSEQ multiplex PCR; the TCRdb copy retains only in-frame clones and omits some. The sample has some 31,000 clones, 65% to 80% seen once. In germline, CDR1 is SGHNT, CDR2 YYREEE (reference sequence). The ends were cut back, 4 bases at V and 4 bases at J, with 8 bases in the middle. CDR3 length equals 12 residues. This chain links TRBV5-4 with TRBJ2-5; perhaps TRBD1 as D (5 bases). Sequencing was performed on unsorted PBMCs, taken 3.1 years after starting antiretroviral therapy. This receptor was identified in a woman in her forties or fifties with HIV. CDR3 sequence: CASSRQSETQYF. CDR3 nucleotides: TGTGCCAGCAGCCGACAGTCAGAGACCCAGTACTTC.